These 27 T cell receptor beta chains were all obtained from the same sample, sequenced in a study of post-analysis software for immune sequencing data. General study points: There were five or six TRBV segments more frequent in patients than controls, and TRBV5-6, TRBV5-1 and TRBV20-1 were among them.

Their recognized antigens are unknown. Each TCR beta cDNA library carried unique molecular identifiers. TCRdb called the PCR reads again in MiXCR, with one record for every CDR3 protein. The repertoire holds 450,000 or so distinct CDR3 sequences, with around 40% as singletons. The material sequenced was blood. The origin of the receptors is a girl aged 5-17 years with multiple sclerosis.

This chain links TRBV30 with TRBJ2-5; no clear D gene. The end of the DNA aligns better with TRBJ2-7, so the J call may be wrong. This CDR3 has 14 amino acids. Germline V gives CDR1 GTSNPN, CDR2 SVGIG (reference sequence). This chain's CDR3 is CAWRFGELLYEQYF. The CDR3 coding sequence is TGTGCCTGGAGATTTGGGGAACTTTTATACGAGCAGTACTTC.

The chain uses TRBV7-2 and TRBJ2-3; TRBD1 agrees at 8 bases. This CDR3 comprises 14 residues. Trimming at V came to 5 bases and at J to 4 bases, leaving 5 bases not matched to a gene. Germline-derived CDR1 and CDR2 are SGHTA and FQGNSA. The CDR3 nucleotides read TGTGCCAGCAGCCAGGGGGCGAGCTCAGATACGCAGTATTTT. Protein sequence: CASSQGASSDTQYF.

The rearrangement uses TRBV29-1 and TRBJ2-7, with 9 bases aligning to TRBD1. CDR3 size: 15 residues. J lost 2 bases, V lost 2 bases, and 7 bases had no gene match. The germline CDR1 and CDR2 sequences are SQVTM and ANQGSEA. The DNA of the CDR3 is TGCAGCGTTGAAACGCCGGGACAGGGAACCTACGAGCAGTACTTC. Translating it yields CSVETPGQGTYEQYF.

The V and J genes are TRBV5-1 and TRBJ1-4; a possible D gene is TRBD1 (5 bases). CDR3 length equals 15 residues. V shed 4 bases and J shed 7 bases, with 17 bases lying between them. From germline, CDR1 is SGHRS and CDR2 YFSETQ. The CDR3 DNA reads as TGCGCCAGCAGCCCTCTTGGGGGACGAGGTGAAAAACTGTTTTTT. Protein product: CASSPLGGRGEKLFF.

CDR3 in amino acids: CSVEDRTSGSFNEQFF. The CDR3 DNA is TGCAGCGTTGAAGATCGTACTAGCGGGAGTTTTAATGAGCAGTTCTTC. The J gene is TRBJ2-1, the V gene TRBV29-1; 11 bases line up with TRBD2. The trim removed 0 bases at V and 7 bases at J, leaving 8 bases unmatched. The germline CDR1 and CDR2 sequences are SQVTM and ANQGSEA. CDR3 length: 16 amino acids.

As to this clonotype: This clone may be a read error of a much larger clone one base away. The rearrangement links TRBV10-3 to TRBJ2-1; either TRBD1 or TRBD2 may fit D (7 bases each). V was pared by 11 bases and J by 6 bases, with 20 bases between. The germline CDR1 and CDR2 sequences are ENHRY and SYGVKD. The CDR3 length is 14 residues. CDR3 residues: CASGGWSGVNEQFF. The CDR3 bases are TGTGCCTCAGGGGGGTGGAGCGGGGTCAATGAGCAGTTCTTC.

As for this clonotype: Since a much larger clone is just one base distant, this may be a read error. The V and J genes are TRBV7-9 and TRBJ2-7; D unclear. Germline CDR1 SEHNR, CDR2 FQNEAQ (reference sequence). CDR3 length: 11 amino acids. The CDR3 protein is CASSLAYGQYF. The CDR3 coding sequence is TGTGCCAGCAGCTTAGCCTACGGGCAGTACTTC.

In this sample, this clonotype turned up a few times. This chain connects TRBV6-1 to TRBJ2-4; D assignment may be TRBD1 or TRBD2 (5 bases each). V was trimmed by 2 bases and J by 13 bases, leaving 15 bases between them. The germline V gene has CDR1 MNHNS and CDR2 SASEGT. The CDR3 length is 13 residues. This CDR3 reads CASSEPFRDQQYF. The DNA for the CDR3 is TGTGCCAGCAGTGAACCTTTCCGGGACCAGCAGTACTTC.

Only a few counts were recorded for this clonotype. V usage is TRBV6-5 and J usage is TRBJ1-2; perhaps TRBD1 as D (5 bases). The V gene's germline CDR1 is MNHEY and CDR2 SVGAGI. Trimming removed 7 bases at V and 0 bases at J, with 12 bases between. The CDR3 is made up of 14 amino acids. Here the CDR3 DNA reads TGTGCCAGCAATCCGGGGCCAGCTAACTATGGCTACACCTTC. Translating it yields CASNPGPANYGYTF.

The rearrangement joins TRBV5-1 to TRBJ2-5; 9 nucleotides agree with TRBD1. Judging by the DNA end, TRBJ2-7 fits better; the J call may be wrong. Germline CDR1 is SGHRS and CDR2 is YFSETQ. The CDR3 sequence is 19 residues long. The CDR3, as DNA: TGCGCCAGCAGCACACAACCGGGACAGGGAAACCTTTTCGCCTACGAGCAGTACTTC. This codes for CASSTQPGQGNLFAYEQYF.

The chain combines TRBV18 with TRBJ2-5; D unclear. Trimming removed 2 bases at V and 5 bases at J, with 15 bases between. Germline values: CDR1 KGHSH, CDR2 LQKENI. The CDR3 has 15 amino acids. The CDR3 DNA sequence: TGTGCCAGCTCACCAAACGGCGATCTGGGGGAGACCCAGTACTTC. This gives the protein CASSPNGDLGETQYF. The full variable domain, in which reference TRBV18 and TRBJ2-5 provide the parts outside the CDR3, is NAGVMQNPRHLVRRRGQEARLRCSPMKGHSHVYWYRQLPEEGLKFMVYLQKENIIDESGMPKERFSAEFPKEGPSILRIQQVVRGDSAAYFCASSPNGDLGETQYFGPGTRLLVL.

This clonotype was detected only a few times. The V gene is TRBV5-1, the J gene TRBJ2-7, with 9 bases aligning to TRBD1. From germline, CDR1 is SGHRS and CDR2 YFSETQ. CDR3 length equals 14 residues. The J segment lost 4 bases and the V segment lost 1 base, leaving 3 bases of the junction unmatched. CDR3 sequence reads: CASSLRTGVYEQYF. The DNA of the CDR3 is TGCGCCAGCAGCTTGAGGACAGGGGTATACGAGCAGTACTTC. Together with reference TRBV5-1 and TRBJ2-7, the CDR3 gives the full variable domain: KAGVTQTPRYLIKTRGQQVTLSCSPISGHRSVSWYQQTPGQGLQFLFEYFSETQRNKGNFPGRFSGRQFSNSRSEMNVSTLELGDSALYLCASSLRTGVYEQYFGPGTRLTVT.

The chain combines TRBV7-9 with TRBJ2-1, with unresolved D. V was pared by 4 bases and J by 6 bases, with 10 bases between. Germline CDR1 is SEHNR and CDR2 is FQNEAQ (reference sequence). The CDR3 consists of 13 residues. In nucleotides, the CDR3 is TGTGCCAGCAGCTCCCTGTGGATCAATGAGCAGTTCTTC. Protein product: CASSSLWINEQFF. The variable domain in full, with the rest retrieved from reference TRBV7-9 and TRBJ2-1, is DTGVSQNPRHKITKRGQNVTFRCDPISEHNRLYWYRQTLGQGPEFLTYFQNEAQLEKSRLLSDRFSAERPKGSFSTLEIQRTEQGDSAMYLCASSSLWINEQFFGPGTRLTVL.

The rearrangement uses TRBV29-1 and TRBJ2-1; D is uncertain. The end of the DNA fits TRBJ2-7 better, so the J call may be wrong. The CDR3 totals 14 residues. Looked up from germline, CDR1 is SQVTM and CDR2 is ANQGSEA. CDR3 loop: CSVSVPSSYNEQYF. CDR3 DNA: TGCAGCGTTTCGGTACCCAGCTCCTACAATGAGCAGTACTTC.

This chain uses TRBV27 with TRBJ2-4; no clear D. The germline V gene encodes CDR1 MNHEY and CDR2 SMNVEV (reference sequence). V shed 2 bases and J shed 13 bases, with 9 bases lying between them. CDR3 size: 11 residues. The CDR3 sequence is CASSLGTEQYF. The CDR3 bases are TGTGCCAGCAGTTTAGGTACGGAGCAGTACTTC.

The chain combines TRBV29-1 with TRBJ2-5, with D maybe TRBD2 (6 bases). Trimming took off 0 bases at V and 0 bases at J, with 17 bases between the two ends. The CDR3 runs 17 residues. Germline assignment: CDR1 SQVTM and CDR2 ANQGSEA. CDR3: CSVEDFTTASDQETQYF. The CDR3 coding sequence is TGCAGCGTTGAAGACTTCACCACCGCTAGCGACCAAGAGACCCAGTACTTC.

The V call is TRBV6-1, the J call TRBJ1-1; D might be TRBD1 (6 bases). The length of the CDR3 is 14 residues. The ends were cut back, 10 bases at V and 2 bases at J, with 17 bases in the middle. Looked up from germline, CDR1 is MNHNS and CDR2 is SASEGT. DNA for the CDR3: TGTGCCACCGCCGTCGACAGGTATAACACTGAAGCTTTCTTT. Translating it yields CATAVDRYNTEAFF.

The chain employs TRBV29-1 and TRBJ2-7; TRBD2 aligns across 10 bases. The ends lost 5 bases at V and 0 bases at J; junction bases unmatched: 22. This CDR3 is built from 20 residues. Germline V gene lookup returns CDR1 SQVTM and CDR2 ANQGSEA. DNA of the CDR3: TGCAGCGTTATATCTAAGTGGACTAGCGGACACCAAAGGAGCTCCTACGAGCAGTACTTC. Translation gives CSVISKWTSGHQRSSYEQYF.

The rearrangement links TRBV2 to TRBJ2-3; D may be TRBD1 (5 bases). Germline CDR1 and CDR2: SNHLY and FYNNEI. The CDR3 loop spans 13 amino acids. CDR3 sequence: CANRQTSTDTQYF. The CDR3 nucleotides are TGTGCTAACAGACAGACCTCCACAGATACGCAGTATTTT.

This chain joins TRBV28 and TRBJ2-7, with 9 bases lining up with TRBD1. Germline V CDR1 and CDR2: MDHEN, SYDVKM. The CDR3 runs 15 residues. The V and J ends lost 10 bases and 4 bases, in that order; junction bases with no gene match: 14. This CDR3 is CATTPPGQGVYEQYF. As DNA, the CDR3 is TGTGCCACCACCCCACCGGGACAGGGTGTGTACGAGCAGTACTTC.

The rearrangement links TRBV20-1 to TRBJ1-5, with 8 bases that match TRBD1. Germline V gene data show CDR1 as DFQATT and CDR2 as SNEGSKA (reference sequence). The CDR3 contains 15 residues. J was trimmed by 8 bases and V by 0 bases; bases with no gene match: 9. CDR3 in DNA: TGCAGTGCTAGAGATCGGACAGGGCGGTGGGAGCCCCAGCATTTT. Translating gives CSARDRTGRWEPQHF.

The rearrangement joins TRBV4-1 to TRBJ2-1, with TRBD2 matching 13 bases. The germline V gene encodes CDR1 MGHRA and CDR2 YSYEKL. After removal of 3 bases from V and 5 bases from J, the junction contained 1 base not matched to a gene. The CDR3 covers 15 residues. CDR3 protein: CASSQGLAGNNEQFF. The CDR3 DNA sequence: TGCGCCAGCAGCCAGGGACTAGCGGGGAACAATGAGCAGTTCTTC.

The chain combines TRBV20-1 with TRBJ2-7; 7 positions match TRBD2. Germline V CDR1 and CDR2: DFQATT, SNEGSKA (reference sequence). The V segment lost 1 base and the J segment 0 bases; nucleotides outside the gene matches: 3. The length of the CDR3 is 14 residues. The DNA for the CDR3 is TGCAGTGCTAGAGGACTAGCTGACTCCTACGAGCAGTACTTC. It codes for CSARGLADSYEQYF.

J is TRBJ2-5 and V is TRBV28; 8 bases map to TRBD1. The end of the DNA fits TRBJ2-7 better, so the J call may be wrong. Germline assignment: CDR1 MDHEN and CDR2 SYDVKM. The CDR3 runs to 15 residues. CDR3 protein: CASSYPFGTGGEQYF. CDR3 bases: TGTGCCAGCAGTTATCCTTTTGGGACAGGAGGCGAGCAGTACTTC.

The CDR3 is CASSYLINREMGILFF. In DNA form, the CDR3 reads TGTGCCAGCAGTTACCTAATCAACAGGGAGATGGGAATACTGTTTTTT. The rearrangement uses TRBV6-5 and TRBJ1-4, with D possibly being TRBD1 (6 bases). CDR1 and CDR2 from the germline V gene are MNHEY and SVGAGI. The CDR3 sequence is 16 residues long. Deletions cut 2 bases from V and 13 bases from J, with 23 bases between.

The chain combines TRBV2 with TRBJ1-5, with a possible D match to TRBD1 (5 bases). The CDR3 loop spans 14 amino acids. Trimming took 3 bases from V and 7 from J, leaving 13 bases between them. Germline-derived CDR1 and CDR2 are SNHLY and FYNNEI. As DNA, the CDR3 is TGTGCCAGCAGTGACAGGGCCTCTGGCCAGCCCCAGCATTTT. This translates into CASSDRASGQPQHF. The full variable domain, in which reference TRBV2 and TRBJ1-5 provide the parts outside the CDR3, is EPEVTQTPSHQVTQMGQEVILRCVPISNHLYFYWYRQILGQKVEFLVSFYNNEISEKSEIFDDQFSVERPDGSNFTLKIRSTKLEDSAMYFCASSDRASGQPQHFGDGTRLSIL.

The V gene is TRBV3-1, the J gene TRBJ2-1, with a tentative D call TRBD2 (5 bases). The V end was cut by 1 base, the J end by 8 bases, with 9 bases between. The CDR3 length is 13 residues. CDR1 is LGHDT and CDR2 is YNNKEL in the germline V gene (reference sequence). The CDR3 DNA sequence: TGTGCCAGCAGCCAAGGGATAGCGTATGAGCAGTTCTTC. Translated, it gives CASSQGIAYEQFF.